This note documents a single T cell receptor beta chain sequence. No antigen is known for it. The donors formed part of the roughly 110-subject validation cohort, distinct from the roughly 660-subject first cohort. Produced via immunoSEQ multiplex PCR; TCRdb's table is partial and in-frame only. This table holds hundreds of thousands of clones, more than 80% found once. The germline V gene has CDR1 SGHNT and CDR2 YYREEE (reference sequence). The length of the CDR3 is 16 residues. V lost 4 bases, J lost 5 bases, and 9 bases stayed unmatched. These data are taken from a study of cytomegalovirus exposure and HLA in healthy donors. About the study: A subsequent analysis reported that the 120 or so validation repertoires were produced on the same platform that had also been used for the roughly 700 first-cohort repertoires.

Regarding the study as a whole: A classifier reportedly called cytomegalovirus status with high sensitivity and specificity. The authors confirmed in vitro that three CMV-associated chains were specific for CMV antigens.

This chain links TRBV5-4 with TRBJ2-1; 10 nucleotides match TRBD2. The sequenced material came from PBMCs. This TCR derives from a woman aged 18-29 years in good health and CMV-seronegative. This chain's CDR3 is CASSNPGTSENNEQFF. The CDR3 bases are TGTGCCAGCAGCAACCCCGGGACTAGCGAGAACAATGAGCAGTTCTTC.